The rows below give T cell receptor beta chains drawn from one sample of a study of T cell responses to AZD1222 COVID-19 vaccine. Profiled with immunoSEQ multiplex PCR; TCRdb holds only in-frame clones, not every one. The data contain 100,000 to 150,000 clones, 88% of them singletons. Material: peripheral blood, obtained on day 0 of AZD1222 vaccination. These receptors came from an adult in good health. Both conserved end residues are part of each CDR3. The D gene is left open where the match is weak. Part of the rows lack a size; the others show once, few, many or a class for expanded clones.

>TRBD2|TRBJ2-3|once|TRBV27
TGTGCCAGCAGAGCTCTGGGGCGGGAGGGCCAGGATACGCAGTATTTT
CASRALGREGQDTQYF
>-|TRBJ1-3|once|TRBV3-1/TRBV3-2
TGTGCCAGCAGCCAAGTCCCCGGGGGAAACACCATATATTTT
CASSQVPGGNTIYF
>-|TRBJ1-5|-|TRBV2
TGTGCCAGCAGCGACCGGGACTTTCGCCAGCCCCAGCATTTT
CASSDRDFRQPQHF
>-|TRBJ2-7|-|TRBV5-1
TGCGCCAGCAGCTCCGGGATGGGGACCACTACCTACGAGCAGTACTTC
CASSSGMGTTTYEQYF
>TRBD1|TRBJ2-7|-|TRBV27
TGTGCCAGCAGTTCTCCGGCAGGGGGCTCCTACGAGCAGTACTTC
CASSSPAGGSYEQYF
>TRBD1|TRBJ1-2|-|TRBV19
TGTGCCAGTAGTACCGGGACAGGGGGCAGCTATGGCTACACCTTC
CASSTGTGGSYGYTF
>-|TRBJ2-7|-|TRBV25-1
TGTGCCAGCAACGGGGACGTGGGCTACGAGCAGTACTTC
CASNGDVGYEQYF
>-|TRBJ1-2|-|TRBV9
TGTGCCAGCAGCGTAGTAAGCCACAACTATGGCTACACCTTC
CASSVVSHNYGYTF
>TRBD2|TRBJ2-5|-|TRBV27
TGTGCCAGCAGCCAAGGACTAGCGGGAGAAGAGACCCAGTACTTC
CASSQGLAGEETQYF
>-|TRBJ2-7|-|TRBV10-3
TGTGCCATCAAAGCTAGGCAGGGAGGCTACGAGCAGTACTTC
CAIKARQGGYEQYF
>TRBD1|TRBJ1-1|-|TRBV19
TGTGCCAGTAGTATAGGTAGGCGGGGACAGGAGCGAGCTTTCTTT
CASSIGRRGQERAFF
>-|TRBJ2-2|once|TRBV4-2
TGTGCCAGCAGCCAAGATCATCTGGGACGATCAACCGGGGAGCTGTTTTTT
CASSQDHLGRSTGELFF
>-|TRBJ1-2|-|TRBV10-3
TGTGCCATCACCGTGGCAGGGGAAGGCTACACCTTC
CAITVAGEGYTF
>TRBD2|TRBJ2-5|-|TRBV5-6
TGTGCCAGCAGCTTGAGGGCGGGGGAAGAGACCCAGTACTTC
CASSLRAGEETQYF
>-|TRBJ2-5|-|TRBV24-1
TGTGCCACCAGCCAGGGAGCTGAGACCCAGTACTTC
CATSQGAETQYF
>-|TRBJ1-5|few|TRBV12-3/TRBV12-4
TGTGCCAGCAGTTTTGGTGAGGATCAGCCCCAGCATTTT
CASSFGEDQPQHF
>-|TRBJ2-7|-|TRBV11-2
TGTGCCAGCAGCTTATTCCTGACAGGCGAGCAGTACTTC
CASSLFLTGEQYF
>-|TRBJ1-1|-|TRBV29-1
TGCAGCGGGCGGGGTGGCCCAAACACTGAAGCTTTCTTT
CSGRGGPNTEAFF
>TRBD2|TRBJ2-5|few|TRBV7-3
TGTGCCAGCAGCCCTGAAGGCAGCGGGAGTTGGGAGACCCAGTACTTC
CASSPEGSGSWETQYF
>-|TRBJ2-7|-|TRBV7-2
TGTGCCAGCAGACCCGGACAGCTCTCCTACGAGCAGTACTTC
CASRPGQLSYEQYF
>-|TRBJ1-4|-|TRBV12-3/TRBV12-4
TGTGCCAGCAGCCCCACAGTTGCGGGAAAACTGTTTTTT
CASSPTVAGKLFF
>-|TRBJ1-5|-|TRBV4-2
TGTGCCAGCAGCCGAGGCAATCAGCCCCAGCATTTT
CASSRGNQPQHF
>TRBD1|TRBJ1-5|-|TRBV15
TGTGCCACCAGCAGAGAACTGGACAGGGGTGATAGCAATCAGCCCCAGCATTTT
CATSRELDRGDSNQPQHF
>TRBD2|TRBJ2-1|-|TRBV29-1
TGCAGCGTTTTTCCCCGACTAGCGGTTTACAATGAGCAGTTCTTC
CSVFPRLAVYNEQFF
>TRBD2|TRBJ2-1|-|TRBV29-1
TGCAGCGTTGAAGGGACTAGCCCATACAATGAGCAGTTCTTC
CSVEGTSPYNEQFF
>-|TRBJ2-5|few|TRBV3-1/TRBV3-2
TGTGCCAGCAGCCCGCGGTCCGGGACGGTGGTTCAAGAGACCCAGTACTTC
CASSPRSGTVVQETQYF
>-|TRBJ2-1|-|TRBV3-1/TRBV3-2
TGTGCCAGCAGCCAAGATGCGGGTCTTACCTACAATGAGCAGTTCTTC
CASSQDAGLTYNEQFF
>TRBD1|TRBJ2-7|-|TRBV7-2
TGTGCCAGCAGCTCCCGGGACAGGGGGATCGAGCAGTACTTC
CASSSRDRGIEQYF
>-|TRBJ2-3|-|TRBV27
TGTGCCAGCAGCCGGTGGGGGCCAGATACGCAGTATTTT
CASSRWGPDTQYF
>-|TRBJ2-7|-|TRBV9
TGTGCCAGCAGCCCCAGGGGGGACAGCCACTACGAGCAGTACTTC
CASSPRGDSHYEQYF
>-|TRBJ2-1|-|TRBV11-2
TGTGCCAGCAGTCCAATACAGGGAAGTGGCTATGAGCAGTTCTTC
CASSPIQGSGYEQFF
>TRBD1|TRBJ1-1|-|TRBV18
TGTGCCAGCTCACCCCAGGGGGACACTGAAGCTTTCTTT
CASSPQGDTEAFF
>TRBD1|TRBJ1-2|-|TRBV4-3
TGCGCCAGCAGCCAAGACGGGGGACAGGCTGACGGCTACACCTTC
CASSQDGGQADGYTF
>-|TRBJ1-2|-|TRBV12-3/TRBV12-4
TGTGCCATCAACCTCCTTACTAACTATGGCTACACCTTC
CAINLLTNYGYTF
>-|TRBJ1-2|-|TRBV4-1
TGCGCCAGCAGCCAAGTGGCGATCCCAAACTATGGCTACACCTTC
CASSQVAIPNYGYTF